A single T cell receptor (beta chain) is shown here with its context. Per the original data handling: The assay estimated nucleated cells by amplifying reference gene primers. TCRdb keeps only in-frame clones here, not all; method: immunoSEQ multiplex PCR. The DNA gave D and trimming, while V, J and clone size come from that table. The sample lists approximately 300,000 clones; less than 85% were seen once. The data derive from a study of blood T cell repertoires in COVID-19. Shortly before study entry, within 2 weeks, exposed participants had met a COVID-19 case. V shed 2 bases and J 5 bases; nucleotides not matched to a gene: 3. The CDR3 extends over 15 amino acids. Germline V CDR1 and CDR2: MNHEY, SVGAGI.

The sample comprised PBMCs or T cells enriched from blood (not recorded which). The clonotype comes from a woman aged 25-40 years who had been exposed to COVID-19. The chain recombines TRBV6-5 with TRBJ2-3; the match to TRBD2 covers 11 bases. As DNA, the CDR3 is TGTGCCAGCAGTTACGGAGGGACTAGCGGAGATACGCAGTATTTT. Translation gives CASSYGGTSGDTQYF.